The entry that follows covers one TCR beta chain sequence. In the original analysis: For nucleated cells, counts were estimated from reference gene primer amplification. The data were produced by immunoSEQ multiplex PCR, yet TCRdb's version contains in-frame clones alone and is incomplete. V and J calls and clone size come straight from that table; D and trimming were deduced from the DNA. The repertoire includes about 97,000 clones, about four fifths of them detected once, and around 9.5% sits in the top ten. The sample comes from a study of blood T cell repertoires in COVID-19. Study context: Acute-phase and convalescent COVID-19 samples originated in the United States, Italy and Spain. The analysed material was cDNA or gDNA that came from T cells, B-cell-depleted T cells, or PBMCs.

Germline V gene data show CDR1 as LGHNA and CDR2 as YSLEER. Trimming stripped 0 bases from V and 3 bases from J, with 18 bases between. The CDR3 contains 18 residues. This clonotype was sampled from a man aged 40-49 years with active or convalescent COVID-19. The sample was peripheral blood. V and J are TRBV4-3 and TRBJ1-5; no definite D call. The DNA of the CDR3 is TGCGCCAGCAGCCAAGATCTGGGAGCCTCACGACCCAATCAGCCCCAGCATTTT. Translation gives CASSQDLGASRPNQPQHF.